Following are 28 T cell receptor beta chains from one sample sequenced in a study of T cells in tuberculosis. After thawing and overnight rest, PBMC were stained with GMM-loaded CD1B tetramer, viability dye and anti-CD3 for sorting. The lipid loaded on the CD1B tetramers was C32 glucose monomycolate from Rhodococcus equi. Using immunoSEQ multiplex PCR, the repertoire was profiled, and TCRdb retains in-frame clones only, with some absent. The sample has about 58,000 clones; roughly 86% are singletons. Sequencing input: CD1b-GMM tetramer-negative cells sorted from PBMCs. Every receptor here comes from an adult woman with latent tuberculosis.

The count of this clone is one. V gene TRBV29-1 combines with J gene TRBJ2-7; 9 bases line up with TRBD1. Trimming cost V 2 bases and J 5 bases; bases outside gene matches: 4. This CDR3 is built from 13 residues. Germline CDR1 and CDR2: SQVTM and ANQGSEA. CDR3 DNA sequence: TGCAGCGTTGAAACCGGGACAGGGCACGAGCAGTACTTC. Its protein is CSVETGTGHEQYF.

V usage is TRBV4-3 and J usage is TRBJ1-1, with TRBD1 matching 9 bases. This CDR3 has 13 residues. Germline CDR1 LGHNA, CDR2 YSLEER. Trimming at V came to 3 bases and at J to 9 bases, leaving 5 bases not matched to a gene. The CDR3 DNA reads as TGCGCCAGCAGCCAGGTGACAGGGGGTAAAGCTTTCTTT. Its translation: CASSQVTGGKAFF.

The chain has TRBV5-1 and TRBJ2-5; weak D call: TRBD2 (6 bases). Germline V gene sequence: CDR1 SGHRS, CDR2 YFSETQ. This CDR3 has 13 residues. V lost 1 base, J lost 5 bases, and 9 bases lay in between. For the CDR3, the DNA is TGCGCCAGCAGCTTGTCGGGGGTGGAGACCCAGTACTTC. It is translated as CASSLSGVETQYF.

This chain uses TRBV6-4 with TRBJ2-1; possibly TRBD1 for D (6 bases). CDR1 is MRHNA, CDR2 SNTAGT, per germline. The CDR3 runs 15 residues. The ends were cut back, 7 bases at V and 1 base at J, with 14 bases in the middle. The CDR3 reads CASMHRVPSYNEQFF. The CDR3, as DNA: TGTGCCAGCATGCACAGGGTCCCTTCCTACAATGAGCAGTTCTTC.

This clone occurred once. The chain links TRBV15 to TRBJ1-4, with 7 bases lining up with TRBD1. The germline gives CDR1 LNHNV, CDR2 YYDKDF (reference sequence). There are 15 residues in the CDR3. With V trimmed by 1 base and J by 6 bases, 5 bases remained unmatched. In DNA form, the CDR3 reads TGTGCCACCAGCAGAGTAGAACAGGGGTATGAAAAACTGTTTTTT. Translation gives CATSRVEQGYEKLFF.

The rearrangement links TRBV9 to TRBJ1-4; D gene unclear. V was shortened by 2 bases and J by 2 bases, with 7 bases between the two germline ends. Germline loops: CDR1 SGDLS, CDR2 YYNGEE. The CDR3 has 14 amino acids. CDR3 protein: CASSVGVTNEKLFF. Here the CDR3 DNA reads TGTGCCAGCAGCGTGGGAGTGACTAATGAAAAACTGTTTTTT.

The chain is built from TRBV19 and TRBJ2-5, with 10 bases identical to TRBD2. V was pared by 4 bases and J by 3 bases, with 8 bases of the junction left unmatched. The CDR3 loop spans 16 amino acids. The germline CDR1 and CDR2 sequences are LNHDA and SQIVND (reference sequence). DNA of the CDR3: TGTGCCAGTAGTACGCCGTTCCTAGCGGGGGAAGAGACCCAGTACTTC. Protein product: CASSTPFLAGEETQYF.

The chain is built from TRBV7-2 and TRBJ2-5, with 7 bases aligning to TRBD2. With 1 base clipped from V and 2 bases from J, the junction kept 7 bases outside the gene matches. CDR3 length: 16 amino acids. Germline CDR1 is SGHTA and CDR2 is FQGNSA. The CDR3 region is CASSLESLAVQETQYF. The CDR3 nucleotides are TGTGCCAGCAGCTTAGAGAGTCTAGCGGTGCAAGAGACCCAGTACTTC.

This CDR3 reads CASSRGLGITDTQYF. In nucleotides, the CDR3 is TGTGCCAGCAGCCGGGGTTTGGGGATCACAGATACGCAGTATTTT. The V and J genes are TRBV7-9 and TRBJ2-3; perhaps TRBD2 as D (5 bases). V was pared by 5 bases and J by 2 bases, with 14 bases between. Germline CDR1 reads SEHNR; CDR2 reads FQNEAQ (reference sequence). This CDR3 region has 15 residues.

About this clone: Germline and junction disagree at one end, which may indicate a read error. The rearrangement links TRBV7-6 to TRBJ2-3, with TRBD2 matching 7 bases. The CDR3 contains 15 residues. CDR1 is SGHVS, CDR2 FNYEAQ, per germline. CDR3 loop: CASSFGLTSTDTQYF. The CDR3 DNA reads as TGTGCCAGCAGCTTTGGCTTGACTAGCACGGATACGCAGTATTTT.

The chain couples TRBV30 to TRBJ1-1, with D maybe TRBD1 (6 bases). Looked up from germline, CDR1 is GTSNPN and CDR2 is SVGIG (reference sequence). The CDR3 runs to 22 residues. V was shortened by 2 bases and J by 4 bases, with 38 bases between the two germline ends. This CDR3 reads CAWSRPNRDRQAVWWVFTEAFF. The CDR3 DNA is TGTGCCTGGAGTAGACCCAACCGGGACCGACAGGCCGTATGGTGGGTGTTCACTGAAGCTTTCTTT.

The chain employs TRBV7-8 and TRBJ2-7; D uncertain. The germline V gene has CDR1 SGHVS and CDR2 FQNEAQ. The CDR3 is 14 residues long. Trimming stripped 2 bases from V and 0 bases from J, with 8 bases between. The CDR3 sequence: CASSLPGLSYEQYF. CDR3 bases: TGTGCCAGCAGCTTACCCGGTCTCTCCTACGAGCAGTACTTC.

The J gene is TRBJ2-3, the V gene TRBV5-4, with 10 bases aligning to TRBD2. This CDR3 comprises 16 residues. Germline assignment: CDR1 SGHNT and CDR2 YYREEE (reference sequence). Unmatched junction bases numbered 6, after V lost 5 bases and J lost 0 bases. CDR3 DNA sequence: TGTGCCAGCAGTAACGAGGGACTAGCGAGCACAGATACGCAGTATTTT. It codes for CASSNEGLASTDTQYF.

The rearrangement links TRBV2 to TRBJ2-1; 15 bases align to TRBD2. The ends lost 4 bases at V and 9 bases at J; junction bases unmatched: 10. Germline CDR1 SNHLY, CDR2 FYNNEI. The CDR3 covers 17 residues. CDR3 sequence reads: CASSGTSGRARGVEQFF. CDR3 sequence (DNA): TGTGCCAGCAGTGGGACTAGCGGGAGGGCCAGGGGTGTTGAGCAGTTCTTC.

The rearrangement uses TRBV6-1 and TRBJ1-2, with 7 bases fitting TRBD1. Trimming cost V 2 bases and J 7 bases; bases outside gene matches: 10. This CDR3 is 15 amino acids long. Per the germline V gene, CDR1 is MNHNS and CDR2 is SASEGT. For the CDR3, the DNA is TGTGCCAGCAGTGAAATAGCAGGGGGGAACAGTGGCTACACCTTC. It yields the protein CASSEIAGGNSGYTF.

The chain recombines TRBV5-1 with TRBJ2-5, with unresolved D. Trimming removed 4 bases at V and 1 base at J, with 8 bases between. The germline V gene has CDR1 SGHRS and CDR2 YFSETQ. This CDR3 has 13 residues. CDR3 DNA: TGCGCCAGCAGCCCCGGTCTCCAAGAGACCCAGTACTTC. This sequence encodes CASSPGLQETQYF.

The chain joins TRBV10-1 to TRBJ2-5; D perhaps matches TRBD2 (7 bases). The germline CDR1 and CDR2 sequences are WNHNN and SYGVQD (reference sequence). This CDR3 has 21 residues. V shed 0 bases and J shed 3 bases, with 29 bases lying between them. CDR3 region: CASSESPLALSGTPREETQYF. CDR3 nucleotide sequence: TGCGCCAGCAGTGAGTCGCCACTAGCACTCAGCGGGACACCTAGAGAAGAGACCCAGTACTTC.

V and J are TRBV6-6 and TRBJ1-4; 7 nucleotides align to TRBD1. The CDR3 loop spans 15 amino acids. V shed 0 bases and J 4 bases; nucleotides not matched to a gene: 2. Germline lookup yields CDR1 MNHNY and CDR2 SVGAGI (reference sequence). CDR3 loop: CASSYSQGFNEKLFF. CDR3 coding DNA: TGTGCCAGCAGTTACTCACAGGGGTTTAATGAAAAACTGTTTTTT.

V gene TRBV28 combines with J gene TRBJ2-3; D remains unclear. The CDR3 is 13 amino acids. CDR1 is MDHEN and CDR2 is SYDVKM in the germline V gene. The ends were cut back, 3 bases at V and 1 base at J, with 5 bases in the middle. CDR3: CASSFQGTDTQYF. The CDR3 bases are TGTGCCAGCAGTTTTCAGGGCACAGATACGCAGTATTTT.

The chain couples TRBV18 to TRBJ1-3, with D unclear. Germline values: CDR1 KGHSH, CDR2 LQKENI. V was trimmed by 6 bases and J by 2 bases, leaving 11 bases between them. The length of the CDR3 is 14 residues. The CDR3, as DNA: TGTGCCAGCTCGCCGGGGTTAGCTGGAAACACCATATATTTT. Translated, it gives CASSPGLAGNTIYF.

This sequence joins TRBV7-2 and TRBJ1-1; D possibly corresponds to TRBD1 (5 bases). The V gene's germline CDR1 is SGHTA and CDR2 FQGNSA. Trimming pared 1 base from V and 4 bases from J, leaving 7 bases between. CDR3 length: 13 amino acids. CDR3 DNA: TGTGCCAGCAGCTTAGGGCAGGGCACTGAAGCTTTCTTT. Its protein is CASSLGQGTEAFF.

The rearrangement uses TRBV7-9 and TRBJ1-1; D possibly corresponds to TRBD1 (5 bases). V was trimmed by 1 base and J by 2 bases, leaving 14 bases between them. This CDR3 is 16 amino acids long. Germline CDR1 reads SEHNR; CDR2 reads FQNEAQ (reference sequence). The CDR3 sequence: CASSLDQGVGNTEAFF. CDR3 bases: TGTGCCAGCAGCTTAGACCAGGGTGTGGGTAACACTGAAGCTTTCTTT. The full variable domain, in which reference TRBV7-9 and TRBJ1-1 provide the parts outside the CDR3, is DTGVSQNPRHKITKRGQNVTFRCDPISEHNRLYWYRQTLGQGPEFLTYFQNEAQLEKSRLLSDRFSAERPKGSFSTLEIQRTEQGDSAMYLCASSLDQGVGNTEAFFGQGTRLTVV.

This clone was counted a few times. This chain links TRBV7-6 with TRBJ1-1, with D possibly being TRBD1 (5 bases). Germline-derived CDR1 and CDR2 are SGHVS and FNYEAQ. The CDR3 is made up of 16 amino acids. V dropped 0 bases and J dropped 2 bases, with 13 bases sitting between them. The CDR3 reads CASSLAGGTPNTEAFF. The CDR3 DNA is TGTGCCAGCAGCTTAGCCGGGGGAACCCCCAACACTGAAGCTTTCTTT.

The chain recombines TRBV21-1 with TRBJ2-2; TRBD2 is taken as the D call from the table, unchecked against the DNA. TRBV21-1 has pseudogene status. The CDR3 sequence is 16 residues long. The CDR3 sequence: CASSKNPGQYTGELFF. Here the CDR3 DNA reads TGTGCCAGCAGCAAAAACCCGGGTCAGTACACCGGGGAGCTGTTTTTT.

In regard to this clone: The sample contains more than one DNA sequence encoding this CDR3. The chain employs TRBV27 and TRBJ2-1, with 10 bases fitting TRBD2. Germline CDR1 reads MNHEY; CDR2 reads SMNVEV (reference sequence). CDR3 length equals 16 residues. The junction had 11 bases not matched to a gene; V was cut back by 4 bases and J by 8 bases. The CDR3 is CASSSPLAGFSYEQFF. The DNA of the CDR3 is TGTGCCAGCAGTTCTCCACTAGCGGGATTTTCTTATGAGCAGTTCTTC.

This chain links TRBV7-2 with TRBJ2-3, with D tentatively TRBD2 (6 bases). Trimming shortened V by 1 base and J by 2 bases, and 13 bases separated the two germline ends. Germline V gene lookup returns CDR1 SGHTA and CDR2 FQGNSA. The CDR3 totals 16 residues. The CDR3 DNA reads TGTGCCAGCAGCTTAGGGCGTTGGGGGGTCACAGATACGCAGTATTTT. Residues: CASSLGRWGVTDTQYF.

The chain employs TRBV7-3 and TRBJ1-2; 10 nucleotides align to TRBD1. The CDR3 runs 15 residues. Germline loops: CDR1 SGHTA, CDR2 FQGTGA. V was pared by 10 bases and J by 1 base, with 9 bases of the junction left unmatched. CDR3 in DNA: TGTGCCACCCACGAGACAGGGGGCGGTAACTATGGCTACACCTTC. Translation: CATHETGGGNYGYTF.

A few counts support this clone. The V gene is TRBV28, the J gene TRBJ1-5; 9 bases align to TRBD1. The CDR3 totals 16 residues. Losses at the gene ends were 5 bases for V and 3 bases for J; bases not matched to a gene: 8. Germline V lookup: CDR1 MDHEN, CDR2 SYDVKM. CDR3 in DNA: TGTGCCAGCAGTGTACCGGGACAGGGCGCCAATCAGCCCCAGCATTTT. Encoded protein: CASSVPGQGANQPQHF.